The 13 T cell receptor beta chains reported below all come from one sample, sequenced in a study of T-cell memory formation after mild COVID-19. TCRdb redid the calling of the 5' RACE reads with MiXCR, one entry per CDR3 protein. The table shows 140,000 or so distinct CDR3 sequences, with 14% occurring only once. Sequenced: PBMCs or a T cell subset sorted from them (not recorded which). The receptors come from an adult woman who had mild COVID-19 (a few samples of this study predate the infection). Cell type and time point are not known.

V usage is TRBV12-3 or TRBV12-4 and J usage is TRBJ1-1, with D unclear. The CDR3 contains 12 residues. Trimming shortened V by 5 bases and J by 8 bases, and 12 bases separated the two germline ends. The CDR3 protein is CASSPFGLEAFF. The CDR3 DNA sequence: TGTGCCAGCAGTCCTTTCGGTCTCGAAGCTTTCTTT.

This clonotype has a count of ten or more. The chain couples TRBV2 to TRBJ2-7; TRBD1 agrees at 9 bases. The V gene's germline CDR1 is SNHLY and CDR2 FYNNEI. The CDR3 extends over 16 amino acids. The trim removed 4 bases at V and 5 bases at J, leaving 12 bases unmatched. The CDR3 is CASSAGQGNLIHEQYF. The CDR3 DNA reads TGTGCCAGCAGTGCGGGACAGGGCAACCTAATCCACGAGCAGTACTTC. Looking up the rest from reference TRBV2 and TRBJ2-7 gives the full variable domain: EPEVTQTPSHQVTQMGQEVILRCVPISNHLYFYWYRQILGQKVEFLVSFYNNEISEKSEIFDDQFSVERPDGSNFTLKIRSTKLEDSAMYFCASSAGQGNLIHEQYFGPGTRLTVT.

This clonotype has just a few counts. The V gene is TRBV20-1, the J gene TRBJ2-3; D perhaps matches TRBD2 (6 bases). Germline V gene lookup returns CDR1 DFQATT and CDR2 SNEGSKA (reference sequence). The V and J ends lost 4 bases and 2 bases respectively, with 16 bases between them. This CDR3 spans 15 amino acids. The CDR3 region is CSATKTRITTDTQYF. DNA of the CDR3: TGCAGTGCTACAAAGACTAGGATAACCACAGATACGCAGTATTTT.

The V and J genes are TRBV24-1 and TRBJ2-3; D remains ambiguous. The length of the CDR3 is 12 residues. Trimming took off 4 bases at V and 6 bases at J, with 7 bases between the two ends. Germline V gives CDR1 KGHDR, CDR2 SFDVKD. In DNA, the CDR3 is TGTGCCACCAGTGAAGGGTCGGATACGCAGTATTTT. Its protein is CATSEGSDTQYF.

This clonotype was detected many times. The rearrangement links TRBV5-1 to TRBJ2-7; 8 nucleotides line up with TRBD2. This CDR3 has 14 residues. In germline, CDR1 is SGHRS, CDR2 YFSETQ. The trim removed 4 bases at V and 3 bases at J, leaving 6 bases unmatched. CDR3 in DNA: TGCGCCAGCAGCGTGGGACTAGGGGACTACGAGCAGTACTTC. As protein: CASSVGLGDYEQYF.

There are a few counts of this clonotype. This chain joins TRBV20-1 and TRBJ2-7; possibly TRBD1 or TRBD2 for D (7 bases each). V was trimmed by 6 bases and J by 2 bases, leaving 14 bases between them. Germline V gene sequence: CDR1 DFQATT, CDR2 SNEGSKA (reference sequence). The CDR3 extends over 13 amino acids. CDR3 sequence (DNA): TGCAGTGCAACCTCAGGGGGGGCCTACGAGCAGTACTTC. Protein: CSATSGGAYEQYF.

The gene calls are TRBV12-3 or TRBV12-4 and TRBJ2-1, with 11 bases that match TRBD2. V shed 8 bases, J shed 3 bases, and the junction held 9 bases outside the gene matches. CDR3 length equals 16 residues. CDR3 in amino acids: CASSGLAEVGYNEQFF. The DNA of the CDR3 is TGTGCCAGCTCGGGACTAGCGGAAGTGGGCTACAATGAGCAGTTCTTC.

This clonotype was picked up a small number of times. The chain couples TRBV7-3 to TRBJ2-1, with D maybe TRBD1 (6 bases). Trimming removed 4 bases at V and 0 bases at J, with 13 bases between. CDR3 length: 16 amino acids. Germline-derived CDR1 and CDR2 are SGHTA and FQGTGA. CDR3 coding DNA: TGTGCCAGCAGCTCGGACAGCCTTAGCTCCTACAATGAGCAGTTCTTC. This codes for CASSSDSLSSYNEQFF.

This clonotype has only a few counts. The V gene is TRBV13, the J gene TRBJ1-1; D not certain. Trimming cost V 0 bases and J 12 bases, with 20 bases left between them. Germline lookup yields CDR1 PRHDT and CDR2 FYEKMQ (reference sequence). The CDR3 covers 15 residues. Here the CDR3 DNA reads TGTGCCAGCAGCTTAGGATCGGGCCAAAGGACGATAACTTTCTTT. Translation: CASSLGSGQRTITFF.

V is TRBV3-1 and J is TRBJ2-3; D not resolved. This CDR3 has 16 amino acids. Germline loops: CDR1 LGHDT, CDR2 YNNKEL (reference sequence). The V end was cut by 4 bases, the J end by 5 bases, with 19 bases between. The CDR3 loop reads CASSPPLGEAGDTQYF. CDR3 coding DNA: TGTGCCAGCAGCCCGCCACTTGGAGAGGCCGGAGATACGCAGTATTTT.

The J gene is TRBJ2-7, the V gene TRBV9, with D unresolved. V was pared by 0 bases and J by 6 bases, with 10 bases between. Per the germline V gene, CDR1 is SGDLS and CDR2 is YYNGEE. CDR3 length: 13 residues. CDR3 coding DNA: TGTGCCAGCAGCGTAGTGGACGTAGGCGAGCAGTACTTC. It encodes CASSVVDVGEQYF.

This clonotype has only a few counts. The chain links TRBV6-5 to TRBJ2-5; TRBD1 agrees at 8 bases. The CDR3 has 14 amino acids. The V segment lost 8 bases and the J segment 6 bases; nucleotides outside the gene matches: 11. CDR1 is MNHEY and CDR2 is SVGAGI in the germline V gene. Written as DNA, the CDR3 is TGTGCCAGCTCTCTTGACAGGGGTTTACAGACCCAGTACTTC. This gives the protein CASSLDRGLQTQYF.

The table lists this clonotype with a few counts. CDR3 bases: TGTGCCAGCAGTGAAGGCACTGGGGCCAACGTCCTGACTTTC. Protein: CASSEGTGANVLTF. The chain employs TRBV6-1 and TRBJ2-6, with D uncertain. The CDR3 spans 14 residues. The ends were cut back, 1 base at V and 2 bases at J, with 3 bases in the middle. CDR1 and CDR2 (germline): MNHNS, SASEGT.